This entry lists 20 T cell receptor beta chains sequenced from one sample in a study of CD8+ T cells in alopecia areata (dated by TCRdb to 2016 to 2019). Library generation was performed with the immunoSEQ multiplex PCR assay. RNA was extracted from all samples and reverse transcribed into cDNA, which served as template for TCR sequencing. The table was pulled from immuneACCESS by TCRdb, which kept in-frame rearrangements only. Such tables lose some clones; where checked, under half of the loss comes from unresolved V genes, and the rest has no known cause. The sample table lists 110,000 to 150,000 clones, roughly 58% of them with a count of one. The top ten hold 30% to 45% of the sample. The sample taken for sequencing was CD8+ T cells sorted from blood. These receptors were taken from a human donor in good health.

The V gene is TRBV9, the J gene TRBJ2-7; 7 bases are a match to TRBD1. V shed 4 bases and J 2 bases; nucleotides not matched to a gene: 3. Germline CDR1 is SGDLS and CDR2 is YYNGEE. The CDR3 runs to 13 residues. CDR3 in DNA: TGTGCCAGCAGCACCGGGACAGCCTACGAGCAGTACTTC. Protein: CASSTGTAYEQYF.

The gene calls are TRBV11-2 and TRBJ2-3; no firm D call. The V end was cut by 5 bases, the J end by 4 bases, with 4 bases between. Germline V gene data show CDR1 as SGHAT and CDR2 as FQNNGV. This CDR3 contains 11 residues. The CDR3 DNA follows: TGTGCCAGCAGCCAGGCAGATACGCAGTATTTT. Protein: CASSQADTQYF.

This clone has just a few counts. The genes are TRBV14 and TRBJ1-2, with no clear D. V was trimmed by 4 bases and J by 4 bases, leaving 7 bases between them. The CDR3 runs to 12 residues. Per the germline V gene, CDR1 is SGHDN and CDR2 is FVKESK. In nucleotides, the CDR3 is TGTGCCAGCAGCCCCCCGGGCTATGGCTACACCTTC. Translating it yields CASSPPGYGYTF. The whole variable domain, filled in from reference TRBV14 and TRBJ1-2, reads EAGVTQFPSHSVIEKGQTVTLRCDPISGHDNLYWYRRVMGKEIKFLLHFVKESKQDESGMPNNRFLAERTGGTYSTLKVQPAELEDSGVYFCASSPPGYGYTFGSGTRLTVV.

V and J are TRBV29-1 and TRBJ1-2; D ambiguous. This CDR3 region has 14 residues. The ends were cut back, 1 base at V and 0 bases at J, with 9 bases in the middle. The germline CDR1 and CDR2 sequences are SQVTM and ANQGSEA. CDR3 protein: CSVEGTGANYGYTF. CDR3 coding DNA: TGCAGCGTTGAAGGGACGGGAGCTAACTATGGCTACACCTTC.

In nucleotides, the CDR3 is TGCGCCAGCAGCCCCCGTGGACTAGCTACCTACGAGCAGTACTTC. Protein product: CASSPRGLATYEQYF. The rearrangement uses TRBV5-1 and TRBJ2-7; the match to TRBD2 covers 8 bases. Germline V gene sequence: CDR1 SGHRS, CDR2 YFSETQ. The CDR3 is 15 residues long. V shed 4 bases, J shed 2 bases, and the junction held 8 bases outside the gene matches.

V is TRBV2 and J is TRBJ2-7; TRBD2 matches at 7 bases. The V and J ends lost 8 bases and 3 bases, in that order; junction bases with no gene match: 13. The CDR3 is 15 amino acids. Germline CDR1 is SNHLY and CDR2 is FYNNEI. The CDR3 nucleotides are TGTGCCAGCCGTGTCGGGGGAGGGCGGATCTACGAGCAGTACTTC. This codes for CASRVGGGRIYEQYF. Looking up the rest from reference TRBV2 and TRBJ2-7 gives the full variable domain: EPEVTQTPSHQVTQMGQEVILRCVPISNHLYFYWYRQILGQKVEFLVSFYNNEISEKSEIFDDQFSVERPDGSNFTLKIRSTKLEDSAMYFCASRVGGGRIYEQYFGPGTRLTVT.

V and J are TRBV28 and TRBJ2-1; TRBD2 matches at 12 bases. The germline V gene encodes CDR1 MDHEN and CDR2 SYDVKM. With 6 bases clipped from V and 0 bases from J, the junction kept 12 bases outside the gene matches. This CDR3 has 19 residues. DNA for the CDR3: TGTGCCAGCAGGCACTTGGGACTAGCGGGTTTAAACTCCTACAATGAGCAGTTCTTC. Translating it yields CASRHLGLAGLNSYNEQFF.

This sequence joins TRBV9 and TRBJ2-3; tentative D call: TRBD1 (6 bases). The ends were cut back, 4 bases at V and 0 bases at J, with 12 bases in the middle. CDR1 and CDR2 from the germline V gene are SGDLS and YYNGEE. This CDR3 comprises 15 residues. The DNA for the CDR3 is TGTGCCAGCAGCTCCGGGACAACCAGCACAGATACGCAGTATTTT. Residues: CASSSGTTSTDTQYF. Based on the CDR3 plus reference TRBV9 and TRBJ2-3, the full variable domain is DSGVTQTPKHLITATGQRVTLRCSPRSGDLSVYWYQQSLDQGLQFLIQYYNGEERAKGNILERFSAQQFPDLHSELNLSSLELGDSALYFCASSSGTTSTDTQYFGPGTRLTVL.

The chain links TRBV29-1 to TRBJ2-1; D is perhaps TRBD2 (6 bases). V lost 4 bases to trimming and J lost 4 bases, with 11 bases between them. Germline V gives CDR1 SQVTM, CDR2 ANQGSEA. This CDR3 comprises 13 residues. This chain's CDR3 is CSVGRDFYNEQFF. In nucleotides, the CDR3 is TGCAGCGTTGGACGGGACTTTTACAATGAGCAGTTCTTC.

This clone was counted between two and nine times. The J gene is TRBJ2-7, the V gene TRBV6-1, with 9 nucleotides matching TRBD2. V dropped 0 bases and J dropped 0; count of bases not matched to a gene: 0. This CDR3 comprises 15 residues. The germline V gene encodes CDR1 MNHNS and CDR2 SASEGT. The CDR3 loop reads CASSEALAGSYEQYF. CDR3 sequence (DNA): TGTGCCAGCAGTGAAGCACTAGCGGGCTCCTACGAGCAGTACTTC.

CDR3 loop: CSVESGLAPAGQFF. In DNA form, the CDR3 reads TGCAGCGTTGAATCAGGACTAGCGCCCGCCGGGCAGTTCTTC. The rearrangement joins TRBV29-1 to TRBJ2-1; 9 bases fit TRBD2. Germline V gene sequence: CDR1 SQVTM, CDR2 ANQGSEA. Trimming at V came to 2 bases and at J to 12 bases, leaving 11 bases not matched to a gene. This CDR3 has 14 amino acids.

This chain links TRBV10-3 with TRBJ2-7, with 9 bases that match TRBD2. The germline V gene encodes CDR1 ENHRY and CDR2 SYGVKD. Unmatched junction bases numbered 3, after V lost 3 bases and J lost 3 bases. The CDR3 runs to 14 residues. The CDR3 DNA reads as TGTGCCATCAGTGATCCGACTAGCGGCTACGAGCAGTACTTC. This codes for CAISDPTSGYEQYF.

V and J are TRBV7-9 and TRBJ2-1; 12 positions agree with TRBD2. The CDR3 sequence is 15 residues long. The V segment lost 5 bases and the J segment 8 bases; nucleotides outside the gene matches: 7. CDR1 and CDR2 from the germline V gene are SEHNR and FQNEAQ (reference sequence). CDR3 residues: CASSTTSGRLHEQFF. The CDR3 DNA is TGTGCCAGCAGCACGACTAGCGGGAGATTACATGAGCAGTTCTTC.

This clone was seen a handful of times. The chain employs TRBV6-4 and TRBJ2-4, with D possibly being TRBD1 or TRBD2 (5 bases each). The germline V and J ends were trimmed by 6 bases and 8 bases, with 20 bases remaining between them. Germline assignment: CDR1 MRHNA and CDR2 SNTAGT. This CDR3 has 15 amino acids. CDR3: CASRRRDLRWHIQYF. CDR3 nucleotide sequence: TGTGCCAGCAGACGCCGGGACCTCCGGTGGCACATTCAGTACTTC.

V gene TRBV9 combines with J gene TRBJ2-1; D is tentatively TRBD1 or TRBD2 (6 bases each). Germline-derived CDR1 and CDR2 are SGDLS and YYNGEE. Deletions cut 0 bases from V and 2 bases from J, with 9 bases between. The CDR3 length is 15 residues. DNA for the CDR3: TGTGCCAGCAGCGTAGAAAGGGGGGCCTACAATGAGCAGTTCTTC. The encoded protein is CASSVERGAYNEQFF.

The chain combines TRBV7-2 with TRBJ2-1; TRBD2 is a possible D gene (6 bases). Germline V gene data show CDR1 as SGHTA and CDR2 as FQGNSA. V lost 8 bases and J lost 5, with 10 bases in between. This CDR3 region has 12 residues. The CDR3 DNA sequence: TGTGCCAGCGGGCGGGACGACAATGAGCAGTTCTTC. Amino acids: CASGRDDNEQFF.

The J gene is TRBJ2-7, the V gene TRBV13; 7 nucleotides match TRBD1. Germline assignment: CDR1 PRHDT and CDR2 FYEKMQ (reference sequence). The CDR3 extends over 14 amino acids. With 2 bases clipped from V and 2 bases from J, the junction kept 3 bases outside the gene matches. The CDR3 bases are TGTGCCAGCAGCTTAAGACAGGGAGCCTACGAGCAGTACTTC. This encodes CASSLRQGAYEQYF.

This clone was found once. The chain links TRBV7-6 to TRBJ2-1; 7 nucleotides agree with TRBD2. With 2 bases clipped from V and 0 bases from J, the junction kept 1 base outside the gene matches. CDR3 length: 15 amino acids. Germline CDR1 SGHVS, CDR2 FNYEAQ. DNA of the CDR3: TGTGCCAGCAGCTTATCGGGAGGCTCCTACAATGAGCAGTTCTTC. Protein sequence: CASSLSGGSYNEQFF.

This clone occurred a few times. This chain links TRBV29-1 with TRBJ2-5, with 8 positions matching TRBD1. There are 15 residues in the CDR3. In germline, CDR1 is SQVTM, CDR2 ANQGSEA. Losses at the gene ends were 6 bases for V and 5 bases for J; bases not matched to a gene: 14. The CDR3, as DNA: TGCAGCGTCGCTGAAGGGACAGGAGGGTTGGAGACCCAGTACTTC. Translated: CSVAEGTGGLETQYF.

The table lists this clone with a few counts. V gene TRBV29-1 combines with J gene TRBJ2-5; 7 bases match TRBD1. The V gene end was trimmed by 3 bases and the J gene end by 1 base; junction bases not matched to a gene: 11. CDR1 and CDR2 from the germline V gene are SQVTM and ANQGSEA. The CDR3 consists of 16 residues. DNA for the CDR3: TGCAGCGTTGACGGGAATATTGGGACAGTCCAAGAGACCCAGTACTTC. Residues: CSVDGNIGTVQETQYF.